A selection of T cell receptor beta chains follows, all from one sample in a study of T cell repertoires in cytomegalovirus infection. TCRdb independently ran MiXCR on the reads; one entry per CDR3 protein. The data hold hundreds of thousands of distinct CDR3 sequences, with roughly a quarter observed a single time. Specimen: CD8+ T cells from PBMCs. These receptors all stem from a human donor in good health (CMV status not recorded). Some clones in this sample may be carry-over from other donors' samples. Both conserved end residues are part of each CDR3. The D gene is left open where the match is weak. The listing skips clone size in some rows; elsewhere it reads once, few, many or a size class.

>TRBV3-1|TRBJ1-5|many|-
CASSLRVSNQPQHF
TGTGCCAGCAGCCTCAGGGTTAGCAATCAGCCCCAGCATTTT
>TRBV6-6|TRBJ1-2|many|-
CASSPSSWTDVYGYTF
TGTGCCAGCAGTCCCTCATCATGGACTGACGTCTATGGCTACACCTTC
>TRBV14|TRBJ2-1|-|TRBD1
CASSQRSGPTSDRGRYEQFF
TGTGCCAGCAGCCAAAGATCCGGCCCGACATCGGACAGGGGGAGGTATGAGCAGTTCTTC
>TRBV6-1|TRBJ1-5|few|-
CASSGRHAYQPQHF
TGTGCCAGCAGTGGGCGACATGCGTATCAGCCCCAGCATTTT
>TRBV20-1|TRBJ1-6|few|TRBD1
CSAREPTGMRNSPLHF
TGCAGTGCTAGAGAGCCGACAGGGATGAGGAATTCACCCCTCCACTTT
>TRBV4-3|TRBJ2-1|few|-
CASSQGDQGRHNEQFF
TGCGCCAGCAGCCAAGGGGATCAGGGGAGGCACAATGAGCAGTTCTTC
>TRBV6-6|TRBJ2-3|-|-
CASSYSGPGSNGTDTQYF
TGTGCCAGCAGTTACTCGGGACCGGGTAGCAACGGCACAGATACGCAGTATTTT
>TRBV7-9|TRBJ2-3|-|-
CASSTWDTNTDTQYF
TGTGCCAGCAGCACCTGGGACACTAACACAGATACGCAGTATTTT
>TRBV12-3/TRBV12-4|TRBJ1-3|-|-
CASTSLMGRAEGNTIYF
TGTGCCAGCACCTCCCTGATGGGTAGAGCAGAGGGAAACACCATATATTTT
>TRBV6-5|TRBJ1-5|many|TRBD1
CASSYSIQGVIFGNQPQHF
TGTGCCAGCAGTTACTCGATACAGGGGGTGATTTTTGGAAACCAGCCCCAGCATTTT
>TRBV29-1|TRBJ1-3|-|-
CSVESWGSGNTIYF
TGCAGCGTTGAGTCCTGGGGCTCTGGAAACACCATATATTTT
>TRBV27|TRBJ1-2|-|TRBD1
CASSSATGNGYTF
TGTGCCAGCAGTTCCGCGACAGGGAATGGCTACACCTTC
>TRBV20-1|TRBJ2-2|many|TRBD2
CSAKTSPGELFF
TGCAGTGCAAAGACTAGCCCCGGGGAGCTGTTTTTT
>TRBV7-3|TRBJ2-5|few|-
CASSTTPRGRGETQYF
TGTGCCAGCAGCACAACCCCCAGGGGCCGTGGGGAGACCCAGTACTTC
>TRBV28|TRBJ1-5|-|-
CASSSDSSSNQPQHF
TGTGCCAGCAGTAGCGACAGCTCGAGCAATCAGCCCCAGCATTTT
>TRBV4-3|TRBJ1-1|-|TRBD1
CASSQDPQGDTEAFF
TGCGCCAGCAGCCAAGATCCACAGGGGGACACTGAAGCTTTCTTT
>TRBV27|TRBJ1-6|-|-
CASSFIGNYNSPLHF
TGTGCCAGCAGTTTTATAGGGAATTATAATTCACCCCTCCACTTT
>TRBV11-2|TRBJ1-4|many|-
CASSLVRGSPNEKLFF
TGTGCCAGCAGCTTAGTCCGAGGGTCACCTAATGAAAAACTGTTTTTT
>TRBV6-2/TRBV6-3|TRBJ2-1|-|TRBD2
CASSYSASGGAGNEQFF
TGTGCCAGCAGTTACTCGGCTAGCGGGGGGGCGGGCAATGAGCAGTTCTTC
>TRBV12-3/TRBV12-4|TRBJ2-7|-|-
CASSFKHNEQYF
TGTGCCAGCAGCTTTAAACATAACGAGCAGTACTTC
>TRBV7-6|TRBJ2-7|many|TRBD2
CASSLTGAGAYEQYF
TGTGCCAGCAGCTTAACGGGCGCGGGAGCGTACGAGCAGTACTTC
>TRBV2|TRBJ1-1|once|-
CASSTGIPEAFF
TGTGCCAGCAGCACAGGGATTCCTGAAGCTTTCTTT
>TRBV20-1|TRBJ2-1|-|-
CSADAVGEQFF
TGCAGTGCCGACGCCGTGGGTGAGCAGTTCTTC
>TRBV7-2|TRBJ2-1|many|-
CASSLNVGGDSNEQFF
TGTGCCAGCAGCTTAAACGTAGGCGGGGACAGCAATGAGCAGTTCTTC
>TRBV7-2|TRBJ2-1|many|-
CASSPFRGLGYNEQFF
TGTGCCAGCAGCCCCTTCCGGGGACTCGGATACAATGAGCAGTTCTTC
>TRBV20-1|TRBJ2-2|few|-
CSATGTPSTGELFF
TGCAGTGCTACCGGGACCCCCTCTACCGGGGAGCTGTTTTTT
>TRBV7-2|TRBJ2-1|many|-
CASSLSGGAAYNEQFF
TGTGCCAGCAGCCTTAGTGGGGGGGCCGCCTACAATGAGCAGTTCTTC
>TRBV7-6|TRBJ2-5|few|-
CASSLTGGPTVTQYF
TGTGCCAGCAGCTTAACTGGGGGACCCACAGTGACCCAGTACTTC
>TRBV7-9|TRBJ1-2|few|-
CASSLGQDGSGYTF
TGTGCCAGCAGCCTCGGTCAAGACGGAAGTGGCTACACCTTC
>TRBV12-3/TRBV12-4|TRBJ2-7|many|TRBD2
CASSPGGYEQYF
TGTGCCAGCAGCCCGGGGGGGTACGAGCAGTACTTC
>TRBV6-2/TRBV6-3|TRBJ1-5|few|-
CASSYTRQSNQPQHF
TGTGCCAGCAGTTACACACGCCAGAGCAATCAGCCCCAGCATTTT
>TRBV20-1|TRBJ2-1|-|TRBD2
CSARDKTSGTPGGEQFF
TGCAGTGCTAGAGATAAGACTAGCGGAACGCCTGGGGGTGAGCAGTTCTTC
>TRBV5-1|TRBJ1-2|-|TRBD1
CASATGTGIHYGYTF
TGCGCCAGCGCTACCGGGACAGGGATTCACTATGGCTACACCTTC
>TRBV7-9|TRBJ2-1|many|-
CASSSPGGSSYNEQFF
TGTGCCAGCAGCTCCCCTGGGGGGAGCTCCTACAATGAGCAGTTCTTC
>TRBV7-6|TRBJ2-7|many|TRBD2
CASSDGTSAYEQYF
TGTGCCAGCAGCGATGGGACTAGTGCTTACGAGCAGTACTTC
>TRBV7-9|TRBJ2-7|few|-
CASSSRVSYEQYF
TGTGCCAGCAGCTCCAGGGTCTCCTACGAGCAGTACTTC
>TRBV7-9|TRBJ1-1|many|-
CASTTEGTEAFF
TGTGCCAGCACCACCGAGGGAACTGAAGCTTTCTTT
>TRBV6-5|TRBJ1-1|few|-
CASSPSGPPNTEAFF
TGTGCCAGCAGTCCCTCGGGGCCGCCGAACACTGAAGCTTTCTTT
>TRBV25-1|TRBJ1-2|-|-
CASSPLGRVNYGYTF
TGTGCCAGCAGCCCCCTTGGCAGGGTGAACTATGGCTACACCTTC
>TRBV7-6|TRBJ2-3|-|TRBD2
CAINLAGGGTDTQYF
TGTGCCATCAATTTAGCGGGGGGCGGCACAGATACGCAGTATTTT
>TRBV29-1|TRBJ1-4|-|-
CSVEDPGQAEEKLFF
TGCAGCGTTGAAGATCCGGGCCAGGCAGAGGAAAAACTGTTTTTT
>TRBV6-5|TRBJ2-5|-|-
CASSYGPGETQYF
TGTGCCAGCAGTTACGGGCCTGGGGAGACCCAGTACTTC
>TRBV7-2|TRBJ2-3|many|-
CASSLIPGGSPDTQYF
TGTGCCAGCAGCTTAATCCCCGGGGGAAGTCCAGATACGCAGTATTTT
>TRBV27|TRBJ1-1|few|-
CASSADSGTVNTEAFF
TGTGCCAGCAGTGCAGACTCCGGGACGGTGAACACTGAAGCTTTCTTT
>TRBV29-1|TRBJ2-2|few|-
CSVHRGNTGELFF
TGCAGCGTTCACCGGGGGAACACCGGGGAGCTGTTTTTT
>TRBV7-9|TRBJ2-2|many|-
CASSSTGGNTGELFF
TGTGCCAGCAGCTCGACAGGAGGTAACACCGGGGAGCTGTTTTTT
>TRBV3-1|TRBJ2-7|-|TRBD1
CASSQDNPRQGRIDEQYF
TGTGCCAGCAGCCAAGACAATCCCCGACAGGGGAGAATCGACGAGCAGTACTTC
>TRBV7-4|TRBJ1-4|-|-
CASGFNEKLFF
TGTGCCAGCGGCTTCAATGAAAAACTGTTTTTT
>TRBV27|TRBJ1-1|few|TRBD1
CASSLSPNHQGDGTEAFF
TGTGCCAGCAGTTTATCCCCAAATCATCAGGGGGATGGTACTGAAGCTTTCTTT
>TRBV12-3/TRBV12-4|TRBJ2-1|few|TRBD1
CASRHGGQIYNEQFF
TGTGCCAGCAGGCATGGGGGACAGATTTACAATGAGCAGTTCTTC
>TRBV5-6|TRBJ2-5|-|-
CASSSRDLDPQETQYF
TGTGCCAGCAGCTCCCGGGATCTCGACCCGCAAGAGACCCAGTACTTC
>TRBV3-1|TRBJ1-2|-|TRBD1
CASSSQGAGGYGYTF
TGTGCCAGCAGCTCCCAGGGGGCAGGAGGGTATGGCTACACCTTC
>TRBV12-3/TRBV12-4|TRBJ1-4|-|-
CASSLADGEKLFF
TGTGCCAGCAGTTTAGCAGACGGGGAAAAACTGTTTTTT